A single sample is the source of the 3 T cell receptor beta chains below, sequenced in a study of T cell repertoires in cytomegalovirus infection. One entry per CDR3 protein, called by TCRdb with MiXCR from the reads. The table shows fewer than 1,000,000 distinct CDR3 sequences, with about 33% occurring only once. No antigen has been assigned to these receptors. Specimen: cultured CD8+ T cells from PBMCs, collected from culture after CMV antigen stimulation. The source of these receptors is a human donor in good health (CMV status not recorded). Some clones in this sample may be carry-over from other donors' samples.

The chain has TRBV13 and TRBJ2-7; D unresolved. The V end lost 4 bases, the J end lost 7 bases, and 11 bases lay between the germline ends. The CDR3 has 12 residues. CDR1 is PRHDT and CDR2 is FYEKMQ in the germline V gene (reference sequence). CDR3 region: CASSSPKGEQYV. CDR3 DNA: TGTGCCAGCAGCTCCCCTAAGGGAGAGCAGTACGTC.

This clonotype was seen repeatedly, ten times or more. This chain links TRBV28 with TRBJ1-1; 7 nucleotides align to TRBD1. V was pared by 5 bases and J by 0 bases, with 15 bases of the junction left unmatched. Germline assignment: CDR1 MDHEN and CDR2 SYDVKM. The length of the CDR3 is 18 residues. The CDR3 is CASSPQGYRGGMNTEAFF. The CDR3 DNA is TGTGCCAGCAGTCCGCAAGGGTACAGGGGTGGGATGAACACTGAAGCTTTCTTT.

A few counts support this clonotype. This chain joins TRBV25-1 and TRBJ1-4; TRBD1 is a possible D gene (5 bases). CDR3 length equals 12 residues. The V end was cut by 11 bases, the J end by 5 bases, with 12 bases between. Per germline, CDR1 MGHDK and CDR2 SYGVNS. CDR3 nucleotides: TGTGCCTCCAGGGCCTACAATGAAAAACTGTTTTTT. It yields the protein CASRAYNEKLFF.